Presented here are 20 T cell receptor beta chains from one specimen sequenced in a study of control samples from healthy donors and cancer patients. Assay: immunoSEQ multiplex PCR; the TCRdb copy retains only in-frame clones and omits some. The sample shows about 130,000 clones, approximately 92% of them seen only once. Sequencing was performed on blood. Every receptor here comes from a man aged 35-49 years in good health.

V and J are TRBV9 and TRBJ1-5; 7 nucleotides agree with TRBD1. The J segment lost 6 bases and the V segment lost 0 bases, leaving 6 bases of the junction unmatched. This CDR3 spans 15 amino acids. Germline lookup yields CDR1 SGDLS and CDR2 YYNGEE. The CDR3 DNA sequence: TGTGCCAGCAGCGTAGGAACAGGGGAGGGTCAGCCCCAGCATTTT. This codes for CASSVGTGEGQPQHF.

This clone showed up just once. The same CDR3 can be traced to other DNA sequences in this sample. The CDR3 is CASSYSIRGTEAFF. DNA for the CDR3: TGTGCCAGCAGTTACTCGATAAGGGGCACTGAAGCTTTCTTT. This chain links TRBV6-6 with TRBJ1-1, with D perhaps TRBD1 (5 bases). CDR1 and CDR2 (germline): MNHNY, SVGAGI (reference sequence). The CDR3 runs to 14 residues. Trimming pared 0 bases from V and 4 bases from J, leaving 9 bases between.

The V gene is TRBV2, the J gene TRBJ2-7, with D maybe TRBD1 (5 bases). V was cut by 6 bases and J by 7 bases, with 19 bases left in between. Germline V gives CDR1 SNHLY, CDR2 FYNNEI. The CDR3 has 14 amino acids. In DNA form, the CDR3 reads TGTGCCAGCAGACAAGACAGCGAGTTGGGGGAGCAGTACTTC. Translating gives CASRQDSELGEQYF.

The genes are TRBV12-3 or TRBV12-4 and TRBJ2-7; the match to TRBD1 covers 7 bases. The CDR3 is 13 residues long. The V gene end was trimmed by 7 bases and the J gene end by 3 bases; junction bases not matched to a gene: 6. The CDR3 nucleotides read TGTGCCAGCACTCACGGGACAGACTACGAGCAGTACTTC. It encodes CASTHGTDYEQYF.

The chain employs TRBV6-2 or TRBV6-3 and TRBJ2-5; D is unresolved. The germline V gene has CDR1 MNHEY and CDR2 SVGEGT. CDR3 size: 12 residues. V shed 6 bases and J shed 4 bases, with 9 bases lying between them. DNA of the CDR3: TGTGCCAGCAGCTCTAGGAGAGAGACCCAGTACTTC. It codes for CASSSRRETQYF.

The V gene is TRBV27, the J gene TRBJ1-2; TRBD1 is a possible D gene (5 bases). The CDR3 has 13 residues. The germline CDR1 and CDR2 sequences are MNHEY and SMNVEV (reference sequence). V lost 9 bases and J 3 bases, leaving 14 bases between the germline ends. This chain's CDR3 is CASRPTAHYGYTF. CDR3 nucleotides: TGTGCCAGTAGACCGACAGCTCACTATGGCTACACCTTC.

The chain has TRBV28 and TRBJ1-4; D gene unclear. V was cut by 3 bases and J by 0 bases, with 8 bases left in between. Germline V lookup: CDR1 MDHEN, CDR2 SYDVKM. The length of the CDR3 is 15 residues. The CDR3 bases are TGTGCCAGCAGTTTTTCGCGGGCAACTAATGAAAAACTGTTTTTT. Translation gives CASSFSRATNEKLFF.

The chain is built from TRBV3-1 (or the pseudogene TRBV3-2) and TRBJ2-2; D not resolved. This CDR3 comprises 12 residues. Looked up from germline, CDR1 is LGHDT and CDR2 is YNNKEL (reference sequence). V was trimmed by 0 bases and J by 4 bases, leaving 0 bases between them. The CDR3, as DNA: TGTGCCAGCAGCCAAGACACCGGGGAGCTGTTTTTT. As protein: CASSQDTGELFF.

The chain links TRBV6-1 to TRBJ2-2; 7 bases line up with TRBD2. The germline gives CDR1 MNHNS, CDR2 SASEGT. The CDR3 consists of 17 residues. V was clipped by 3 bases and J by 2 bases; unmatched bases: 9. CDR3 nucleotides: TGTGCCAGCAGTGAGGCTTATGGGGGGGGAAACACCGGGGAGCTGTTTTTT. This translates into CASSEAYGGGNTGELFF.

The table lists this clone with a count of one. This chain links TRBV19 with TRBJ1-2; D call uncertain. V shed 5 bases and J shed 8 bases, with 12 bases lying between them. Germline lookup yields CDR1 LNHDA and CDR2 SQIVND (reference sequence). This CDR3 has 12 amino acids. CDR3: CASSFSGGGYTF. The CDR3 region has the DNA TGTGCCAGTAGTTTCTCAGGCGGAGGCTACACCTTC. Complete variable domain (other parts from reference TRBV19 and TRBJ1-2): DGGITQSPKYLFRKEGQNVTLSCEQNLNHDAMYWYRQDPGQGLRLIYYSQIVNDFQKGDIAEGYSVSREKKESFPLTVTSAQKNPTAFYLCASSFSGGGYTFGSGTRLTVV.

The DNA for the CDR3 is TGTGCCAGCAGTGATCGGGCAGCCACGAGCTCTGGAAACACCATATATTTT. This translates into CASSDRAATSSGNTIYF. V gene TRBV6-1 combines with J gene TRBJ1-3; D is uncertain. The ends were cut back, 3 bases at V and 0 bases at J, with 15 bases in the middle. The germline V gene encodes CDR1 MNHNS and CDR2 SASEGT. The CDR3 length is 17 residues.

This clone was detected only once. The V and J genes are TRBV6-1 and TRBJ2-7, with D possibly being TRBD1 (7 bases). Trimming shortened V by 3 bases and J by 2 bases, and 17 bases separated the two germline ends. CDR1 is MNHNS and CDR2 is SASEGT in the germline V gene. The CDR3 spans 16 residues. The CDR3 DNA reads TGTGCCAGCAGTGACCTCAGCGCCAGGGGGGCCTACGAGCAGTACTTC. It encodes CASSDLSARGAYEQYF.

The rearrangement uses TRBV19 and TRBJ2-3, with TRBD2 matching 8 bases. This CDR3 contains 16 residues. Looked up from germline, CDR1 is LNHDA and CDR2 is SQIVND (reference sequence). The V and J ends lost 10 bases and 0 bases, in that order; junction bases with no gene match: 12. The CDR3 loop is CATGAGGTLSTDTQYF. As DNA, the CDR3 is TGTGCCACCGGGGCGGGGGGAACTCTAAGCACAGATACGCAGTATTTT.

The chain links TRBV18 to TRBJ1-5; 9 bases line up with TRBD1. Germline-derived CDR1 and CDR2 are KGHSH and LQKENI. This CDR3 has 14 amino acids. After removal of 4 bases from V and 7 bases from J, the junction contained 5 bases not matched to a gene. CDR3 protein: CASSQQGASQPQHF. The DNA of the CDR3 is TGTGCCAGCTCACAACAGGGGGCGAGCCAGCCCCAGCATTTT.

This chain connects TRBV4-1 to TRBJ2-1, with 9 bases aligning to TRBD1. CDR3 length equals 14 residues. CDR1 MGHRA and CDR2 YSYEKL come from the germline V gene. V lost 3 bases and J lost 8; bases outside the gene matches: 5. The CDR3 DNA is TGCGCCAGCAGCCAGGACAGGGGTAGTGATGAGCAGTTCTTC. This translates into CASSQDRGSDEQFF.

The V call is TRBV19, the J call TRBJ2-6; D is ambiguous. V was pared by 5 bases and J by 0 bases, with 8 bases between. CDR1 and CDR2 from the germline V gene are LNHDA and SQIVND (reference sequence). The CDR3 length is 15 residues. CDR3 sequence: CASSPTVSGANVLTF. In nucleotides, the CDR3 is TGTGCCAGTAGTCCTACAGTCTCTGGGGCCAACGTCCTGACTTTC.

The rearrangement links TRBV20-1 to TRBJ2-1; D perhaps matches TRBD2 (6 bases). Trimming left V 3 bases short and J 1 base short, with 10 bases between. The germline CDR1 and CDR2 sequences are DFQATT and SNEGSKA (reference sequence). CDR3 length: 14 residues. The CDR3 sequence: CSASGGTSYNEQFF. DNA for the CDR3: TGCAGTGCTAGTGGCGGGACTTCCTACAATGAGCAGTTCTTC.

The rearrangement uses TRBV10-1 and TRBJ2-7; D possibly matches TRBD1 or TRBD2 (6 bases each). The CDR3 contains 15 residues. Trimming left V 3 bases short and J 6 bases short, with 18 bases between. Germline CDR1 reads WNHNN; CDR2 reads SYGVQD (reference sequence). The CDR3 region has the DNA TGCGCCAGCAGTGAAGGGGGGACCCAGTTCGGCGAGCAGTACTTC. This gives the protein CASSEGGTQFGEQYF.

The chain links TRBV5-1 to TRBJ2-2; tentative D call: TRBD1 (6 bases). Germline CDR1 and CDR2: SGHRS and YFSETQ. The CDR3 sequence is 14 residues long. V dropped 3 bases and J dropped 6 bases, with 12 bases sitting between them. CDR3 nucleotide sequence: TGCGCCAGCAGCTCCCCCGGACAGCCCGGGGAGCTGTTTTTT. Its translation is CASSSPGQPGELFF.

By sample share, this clone is medium-sized (0.01 to 0.1%). This chain joins TRBV7-8 and TRBJ2-1, with D perhaps matching TRBD2 (6 bases). This CDR3 has 18 residues. The V end lost 3 bases, the J end lost 4 bases, and 22 bases lay between the germline ends. The germline gives CDR1 SGHVS, CDR2 FQNEAQ. The CDR3 sequence: CASSLLRGGQSSYNEQFF. DNA for the CDR3: TGTGCCAGCAGCTTGTTGCGGGGAGGCCAGAGTAGTTACAATGAGCAGTTCTTC.